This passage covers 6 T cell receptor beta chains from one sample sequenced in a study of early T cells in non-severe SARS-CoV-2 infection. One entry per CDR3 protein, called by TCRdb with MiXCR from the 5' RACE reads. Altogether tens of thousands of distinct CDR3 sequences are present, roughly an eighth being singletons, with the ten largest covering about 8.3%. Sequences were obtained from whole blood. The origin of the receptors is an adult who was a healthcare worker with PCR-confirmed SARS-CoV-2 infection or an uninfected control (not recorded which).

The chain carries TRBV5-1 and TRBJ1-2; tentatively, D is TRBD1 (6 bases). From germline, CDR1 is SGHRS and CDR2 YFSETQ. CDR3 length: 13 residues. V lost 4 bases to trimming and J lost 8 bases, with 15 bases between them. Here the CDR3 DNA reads TGCGCCAGCAGCCGGGGACCAGGGGAAGGCTACACCTTC. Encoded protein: CASSRGPGEGYTF.

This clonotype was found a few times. The CDR3 region has the DNA TGCGCCAGCAGCCTTGGAGGCGGGACAGGGAGTAATATCGGGGAGCTGTTTTTT. Translated, it gives CASSLGGGTGSNIGELFF. The chain combines TRBV5-1 with TRBJ2-2; 9 bases are a match to TRBD1. Germline-derived CDR1 and CDR2 are SGHRS and YFSETQ. V dropped 4 bases and J dropped 7; count of bases not matched to a gene: 17. This CDR3 is built from 18 residues. The whole variable domain, remainder taken from reference TRBV5-1 and TRBJ2-2, is KAGVTQTPRYLIKTRGQQVTLSCSPISGHRSVSWYQQTPGQGLQFLFEYFSETQRNKGNFPGRFSGRQFSNSRSEMNVSTLELGDSALYLCASSLGGGTGSNIGELFFGEGSRLTVL.

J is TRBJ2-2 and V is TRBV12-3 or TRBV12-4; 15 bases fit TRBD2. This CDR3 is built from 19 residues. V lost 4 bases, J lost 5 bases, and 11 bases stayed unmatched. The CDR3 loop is CASSYRTSGRALETGELFF. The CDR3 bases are TGTGCCAGCAGTTACAGGACTAGCGGGAGGGCCCTGGAGACCGGGGAGCTGTTTTTT.

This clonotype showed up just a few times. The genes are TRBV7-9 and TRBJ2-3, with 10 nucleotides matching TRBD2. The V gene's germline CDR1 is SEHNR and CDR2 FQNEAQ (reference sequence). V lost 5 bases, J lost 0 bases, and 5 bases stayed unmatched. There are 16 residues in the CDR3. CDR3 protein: CASSPGLAASTDTQYF. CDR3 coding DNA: TGTGCCAGCAGCCCAGGACTAGCGGCGAGCACAGATACGCAGTATTTT.

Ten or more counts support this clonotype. The CDR3 DNA reads TGCGCCAGCAGTGACTCTAAAACTAGCGGGATTGATACGCAGTATTTT. The encoded protein is CASSDSKTSGIDTQYF. The V call is TRBV10-1, the J call TRBJ2-3, with 10 nucleotides matching TRBD2. V shed 3 bases and J 6 bases; nucleotides not matched to a gene: 9. The CDR3 has 16 residues. Germline lookup yields CDR1 WNHNN and CDR2 SYGVQD (reference sequence).

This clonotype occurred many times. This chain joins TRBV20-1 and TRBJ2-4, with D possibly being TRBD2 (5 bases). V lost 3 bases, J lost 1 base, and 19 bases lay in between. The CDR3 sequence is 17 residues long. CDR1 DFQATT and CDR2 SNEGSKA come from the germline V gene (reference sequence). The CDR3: CSARDSVGRLAKNIQYF. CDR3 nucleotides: TGCAGTGCTAGGGACTCGGTAGGACGACTGGCCAAAAACATTCAGTACTTC.